This T cell receptor beta chain is from a study of T cells in Graves' hyperthyroidism and ophthalmopathy. TCR beta CDR3 region amplification was performed from RNA transcripts. The TCR CDR3 first-round RT-PCR relied on the HTBI primer set. TCRdb reanalysed the multiplex PCR reads using MiXCR and keeps one entry per CDR3 protein. The profile shows hundreds of thousands of distinct CDR3 sequences, over 35% of them singletons. This clonotype was detected many times. The CDR3 runs 13 residues. V dropped 3 bases and J dropped 1 base, with 9 bases sitting between them. Germline V gives CDR1 SQVTM, CDR2 ANQGSEA.

The TCR originated in a man aged 18 to 29 with Graves' hyperthyroidism. The sample consisted of blood. This rearrangement joins TRBV29-1 to TRBJ2-5; maybe TRBD1 (5 bases). The CDR3 here is CSVDQGGQETQYF. The DNA for the CDR3 is TGCAGCGTTGATCAGGGCGGCCAAGAGACCCAGTACTTC.